Following are 6 T cell receptor beta chains from one sample sequenced in a study of shared clonotypes between healthy human individuals. Sequencing was performed with immunoSEQ multiplex PCR; in TCRdb, only in-frame clones are kept and a portion is missing. Of some 2,400,000 clones detected, more than 90% appear once; the ten largest clones hold around 0.13%. The sample taken for sequencing was naive CD4+ T cells sorted from blood. The subset was: CD45RA+ positively selected. The receptors shown here come from a man aged 18 to 35 in good health.

The CDR3 DNA reads as TGCGCCAGCAGTATAGGTTTCGAAATCTACGAGCAGTACTTC. This codes for CASSIGFEIYEQYF. V gene TRBV5-1 combines with J gene TRBJ2-7; the D is unclear. Germline lookup yields CDR1 SGHRS and CDR2 YFSETQ. V gave up 5 bases and J gave up 3 bases, with 15 bases separating them. The CDR3 has 14 residues.

The rearrangement joins TRBV4-2 to TRBJ2-4; TRBD2 agrees at 11 bases. The CDR3 sequence is 15 residues long. Germline CDR1 reads LGHNA; CDR2 reads YNFKEQ. Losses at the gene ends were 4 bases for V and 6 bases for J; bases not matched to a gene: 5. This chain's CDR3 is CASSREGTSGNIQYF. The CDR3, as DNA: TGTGCCAGCAGCCGAGAAGGGACTAGCGGAAACATTCAGTACTTC.

The chain employs TRBV6-5 and TRBJ2-7; 7 bases agree with TRBD1. With V trimmed by 8 bases and J by 4 bases, 11 bases remained unmatched. Per germline, CDR1 MNHEY and CDR2 SVGAGI. The CDR3 contains 14 residues. DNA of the CDR3: TGTGCCAGCTCTAGCAGGGGGTACGGATACGAGCAGTACTTC. Its protein product is CASSSRGYGYEQYF.

V usage is TRBV7-9 and J usage is TRBJ2-5, with 8 bases identical to TRBD1. V shed 1 base, J shed 5 bases, and the junction held 6 bases outside the gene matches. This CDR3 has 15 amino acids. In germline, CDR1 is SEHNR, CDR2 FQNEAQ (reference sequence). The CDR3 sequence: CASSLGTGRGETQYF. CDR3 nucleotides: TGTGCCAGCAGCTTAGGGACAGGGAGAGGTGAGACCCAGTACTTC.

The CDR3 DNA reads as TGTGCCAGCAGTTCCACGACAGCGCGCGAAAAACTGTTTTTT. Protein product: CASSSTTAREKLFF. The genes are TRBV6-6 and TRBJ1-4, with a possible D match to TRBD1 (5 bases). CDR1 is MNHNY and CDR2 is SVGAGI in the germline V gene (reference sequence). The CDR3 is made up of 14 amino acids. V lost 4 bases and J 8 bases, leaving 14 bases between the germline ends.

The rearrangement links TRBV7-2 to TRBJ1-1; D is uncertain. The V gene lost 1 base and the J gene lost 4 bases, with 10 bases spanning the gap. Germline loops: CDR1 SGHTA, CDR2 FQGNSA. The CDR3 sequence is 14 residues long. The CDR3 DNA follows: TGTGCCAGCAGCTTAGGTAGGCTGGGCACTGAAGCTTTCTTT. Translation gives CASSLGRLGTEAFF.